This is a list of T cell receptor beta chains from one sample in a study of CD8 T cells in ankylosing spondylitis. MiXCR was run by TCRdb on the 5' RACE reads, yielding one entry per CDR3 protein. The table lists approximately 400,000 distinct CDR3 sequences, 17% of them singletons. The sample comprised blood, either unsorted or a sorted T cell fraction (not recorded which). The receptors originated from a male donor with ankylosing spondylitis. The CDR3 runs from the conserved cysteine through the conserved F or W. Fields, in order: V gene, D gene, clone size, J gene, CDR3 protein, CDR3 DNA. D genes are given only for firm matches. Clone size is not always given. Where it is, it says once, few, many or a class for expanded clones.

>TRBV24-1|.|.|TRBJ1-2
CATSDNRNYGYTF
TGTGCCACCAGTGATAATCGGAACTATGGCTACACCTTC
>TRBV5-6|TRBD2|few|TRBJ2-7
CASSFSPGTSNYEQYF
TGTGCCAGCAGCTTTTCTCCAGGGACTAGCAACTACGAGCAGTACTTC
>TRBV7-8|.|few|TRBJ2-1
CASSSPGQTYNEQFF
TGTGCCAGCAGTTCTCCGGGACAAACCTACAATGAGCAGTTCTTC
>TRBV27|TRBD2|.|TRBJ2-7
CASSPIAGGHEQYF
TGTGCCAGCAGTCCGATAGCGGGGGGGCACGAGCAGTACTTC
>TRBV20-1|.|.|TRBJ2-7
CSALGGASDSYEQYF
TGCAGTGCCCTCGGCGGCGCTAGCGACTCCTACGAGCAGTACTTC
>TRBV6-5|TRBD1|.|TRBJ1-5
CASSYSAGGLSNQPQHF
TGTGCCAGCAGTTACTCGGCAGGGGGCCTTAGCAATCAGCCCCAGCATTTT
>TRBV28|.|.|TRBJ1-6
CASSLRKTGNSPLHF
TGTGCCAGCAGCCTGCGGAAAACGGGGAATTCACCCCTCCACTTT
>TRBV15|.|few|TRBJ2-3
CATSRGDTVNTDTQYF
TGTGCCACCAGCAGAGGGGATACGGTTAACACAGATACGCAGTATTTT
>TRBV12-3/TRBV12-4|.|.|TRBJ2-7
CVSSSRQVSSYEQYF
TGTGTCAGCAGCAGTAGACAGGTTAGCTCCTACGAGCAGTACTTC
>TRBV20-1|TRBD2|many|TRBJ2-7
CSASPIILAGGGRAEQYF
TGCAGTGCTAGCCCAATAATTCTAGCGGGAGGGGGGCGCGCCGAGCAGTACTTC
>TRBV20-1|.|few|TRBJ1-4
CSARERPFNEKLFF
TGCAGTGCTAGAGAAAGACCTTTTAATGAAAAACTGTTTTTT
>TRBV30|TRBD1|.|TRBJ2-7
CAWSIGTGPYEQYF
TGTGCCTGGAGTATCGGGACAGGACCCTACGAGCAGTACTTC
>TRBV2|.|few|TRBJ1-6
CASSDFANSPLHF
TGTGCCAGCAGTGATTTCGCCAATTCACCCCTCCACTTT
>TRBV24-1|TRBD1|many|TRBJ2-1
CATSDRDRGNEQFF
TGTGCCACCAGTGACAGGGACAGGGGGAATGAGCAGTTCTTC
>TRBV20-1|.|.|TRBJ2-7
CSARDQGGGTYEQYF
TGCAGTGCTAGAGATCAGGGGGGGGGCACCTACGAGCAGTACTTC
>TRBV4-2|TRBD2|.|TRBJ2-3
CASSHGTGGNTDTQYF
TGTGCCAGCAGCCACGGGACCGGGGGGAACACAGATACGCAGTATTTT
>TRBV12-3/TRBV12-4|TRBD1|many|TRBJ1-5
CASSATTGLKQPQHF
TGTGCCAGCAGTGCTACGACAGGGCTCAAGCAGCCCCAGCATTTT
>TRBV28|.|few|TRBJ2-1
CASHSDGANEQFF
TGTGCCAGCCACTCCGACGGAGCGAATGAGCAGTTCTTC
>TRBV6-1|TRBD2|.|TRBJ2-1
CASSRGLAGGPYNEQFF
TGTGCCAGCAGCCGGGGACTAGCGGGAGGGCCTTACAATGAGCAGTTCTTC
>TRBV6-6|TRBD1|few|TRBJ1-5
CASGQGGWQPQHF
TGTGCCAGCGGTCAGGGGGGCTGGCAGCCCCAGCATTTT
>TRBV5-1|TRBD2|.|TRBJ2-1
CASSLELAGGSGNEQFF
TGCGCCAGCAGCTTGGAATTAGCGGGGGGCTCGGGAAATGAGCAGTTCTTC
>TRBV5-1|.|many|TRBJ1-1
CASSPDPNTEAFF
TGCGCCAGCAGCCCTGACCCGAACACTGAAGCTTTCTTT
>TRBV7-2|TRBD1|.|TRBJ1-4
CASSADRGANEKLFF
TGTGCCAGCAGCGCCGACAGGGGGGCTAATGAAAAACTGTTTTTT
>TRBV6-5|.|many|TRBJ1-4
CASSYSGGSNEKLFF
TGTGCCAGCAGTTACTCGGGTGGATCTAATGAAAAACTGTTTTTT
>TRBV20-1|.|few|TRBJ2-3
CSAPRGQPTKSQYF
TGCAGTGCTCCCAGAGGGCAACCGACTAAGTCGCAGTATTTT
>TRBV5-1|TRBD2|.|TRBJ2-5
CASSPKRSSGGQETQYF
TGCGCCAGCAGCCCGAAAAGGTCTAGCGGGGGACAAGAGACCCAGTACTTC
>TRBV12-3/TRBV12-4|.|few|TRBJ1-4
CASTLGAGYGEKLFF
TGTGCCAGCACCCTTGGGGCAGGGTACGGAGAAAAACTGTTTTTT
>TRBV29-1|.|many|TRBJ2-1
CSVEVDRYNEQFF
TGCAGCGTTGAAGTCGACAGGTACAATGAGCAGTTCTTC
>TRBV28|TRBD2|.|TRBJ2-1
CASRLAGGSNEQFF
TGTGCCAGCCGACTAGCGGGGGGATCCAATGAGCAGTTCTTC
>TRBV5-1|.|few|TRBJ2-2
CASSLDLGNTGELFF
TGCGCCAGCAGCTTGGATCTAGGGAACACCGGGGAGCTGTTTTTT
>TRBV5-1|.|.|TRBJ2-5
CASRQSRSETQYF
TGCGCCAGCCGACAGTCCCGCTCGGAGACCCAGTACTTC
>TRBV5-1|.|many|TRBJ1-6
CASSLGTSGRSDSPLHF
TGCGCCAGCAGCCTTGGTACTTCGGGCAGGTCTGATTCACCCCTCCACTTT
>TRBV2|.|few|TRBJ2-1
CASSEARDSGEQFF
TGTGCCAGCAGTGAAGCGAGGGACAGCGGGGAGCAGTTCTTC
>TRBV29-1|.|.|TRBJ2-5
CSVEDLRETQYF
TGCAGCGTTGAAGATCTGCGGGAGACCCAGTACTTC
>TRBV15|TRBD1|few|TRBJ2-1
CASSQDRGYNEQFF
TGTGCCTCCAGCCAAGACAGGGGCTACAATGAGCAGTTCTTC
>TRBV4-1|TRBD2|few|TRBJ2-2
CASSQEGLAGGSRAGELFF
TGCGCCAGCAGCCAAGAAGGACTAGCGGGAGGCAGCCGGGCCGGGGAGCTGTTTTTT
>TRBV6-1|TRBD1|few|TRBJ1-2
CASTSRDRGYGYTF
TGTGCCAGCACGTCACGGGACAGAGGCTATGGCTACACCTTC
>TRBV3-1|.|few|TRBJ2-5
CASSQDLASWATQYF
TGTGCCAGCAGCCAAGATCTAGCTAGCTGGGCGACCCAGTACTTC
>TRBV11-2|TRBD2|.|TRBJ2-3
CASSAGLAGDTDTQYF
TGTGCCAGCAGCGCCGGGCTAGCGGGAGACACAGATACGCAGTATTTT
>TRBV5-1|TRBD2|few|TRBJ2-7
CASTLQGSGSDEQYF
TGCGCCAGCACCCTTCAGGGTAGCGGGAGCGACGAGCAGTACTTC
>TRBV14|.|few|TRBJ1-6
CASSQWGPNSPLHF
TGTGCCAGCAGCCAATGGGGACCGAATTCACCCCTCCACTTT
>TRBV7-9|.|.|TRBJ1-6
CASSLDGSSPLHF
TGTGCCAGCAGCTTAGACGGGTCTTCACCCCTCCACTTT
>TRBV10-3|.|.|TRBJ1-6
CAIRQSSYNSPLHF
TGTGCCATCCGGCAGAGCTCCTATAATTCACCCCTCCACTTT
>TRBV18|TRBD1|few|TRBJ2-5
CASSPSLLQGATQETQYF
TGTGCCAGCTCACCAAGCTTATTACAGGGGGCGACTCAAGAGACCCAGTACTTC
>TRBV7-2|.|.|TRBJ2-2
CASTTEGGKVTGELFF
TGTGCCAGCACCACAGAAGGGGGAAAGGTCACCGGGGAGCTGTTTTTT
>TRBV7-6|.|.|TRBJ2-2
CASSPWGTGELFF
TGTGCCAGCAGCCCATGGGGCACCGGGGAGCTGTTTTTT
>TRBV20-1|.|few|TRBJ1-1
CSARRGGQNTEAFF
TGCAGTGCTAGACGAGGTGGGCAGAACACTGAAGCTTTCTTT
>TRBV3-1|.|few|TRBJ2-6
CASSQDRYQGANVLTF
TGTGCCAGCAGCCAAGACCGCTATCAGGGGGCCAACGTCCTGACTTTC
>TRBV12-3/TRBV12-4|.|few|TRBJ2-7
CASRDEGNYEQYF
TGTGCCAGCAGGGACGAGGGCAACTACGAGCAGTACTTC
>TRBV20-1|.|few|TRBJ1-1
CSARDNGRGTEAFF
TGCAGTGCTAGAGATAACGGCCGCGGGACTGAAGCTTTCTTT
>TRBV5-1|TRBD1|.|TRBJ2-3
CASSNNPGQGNTQYF
TGCGCCAGCAGCAACAACCCAGGACAGGGAAATACGCAGTATTTT
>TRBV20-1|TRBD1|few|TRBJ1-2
CSARPTGLSGYTF
TGCAGTGCCCGGCCGACAGGGCTCAGCGGCTACACCTTC
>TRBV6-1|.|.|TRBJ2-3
CASSAGRTDTQYF
TGTGCCAGCAGTGCGGGACGCACAGATACGCAGTATTTT
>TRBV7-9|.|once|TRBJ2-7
CASSLGSIVHEQYF
TGTGCCAGCAGCTTGGGGAGTATAGTCCACGAGCAGTACTTC
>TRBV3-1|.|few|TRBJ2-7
CASSQEARPTYEQYF
TGTGCCAGCAGCCAAGAGGCACGCCCTACCTACGAGCAGTACTTC
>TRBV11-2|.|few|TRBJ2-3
CASSSSGLEGDTQYF
TGTGCCAGCAGCTCAAGCGGCTTGGAGGGGGATACGCAGTATTTT
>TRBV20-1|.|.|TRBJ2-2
CSARDPGQGTGELFF
TGCAGTGCTAGAGATCCGGGGCAGGGCACCGGGGAGCTGTTTTTT